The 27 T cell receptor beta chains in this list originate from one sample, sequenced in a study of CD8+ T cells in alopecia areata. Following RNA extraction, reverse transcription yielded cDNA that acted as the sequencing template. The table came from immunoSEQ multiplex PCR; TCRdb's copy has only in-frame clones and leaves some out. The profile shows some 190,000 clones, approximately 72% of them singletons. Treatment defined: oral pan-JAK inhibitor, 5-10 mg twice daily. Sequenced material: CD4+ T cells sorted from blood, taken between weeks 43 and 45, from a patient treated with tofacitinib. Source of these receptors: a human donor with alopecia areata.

The DNA of the CDR3 is TGTGCCAGCAGCCCCGGAGCGATTTATGGCTACACCTTC. Translation gives CASSPGAIYGYTF. The chain combines TRBV11-2 with TRBJ1-2, with D uncertain. Per the germline V gene, CDR1 is SGHAT and CDR2 is FQNNGV. This CDR3 comprises 13 residues. V shed 5 bases and J shed 5 bases, with 12 bases lying between them.

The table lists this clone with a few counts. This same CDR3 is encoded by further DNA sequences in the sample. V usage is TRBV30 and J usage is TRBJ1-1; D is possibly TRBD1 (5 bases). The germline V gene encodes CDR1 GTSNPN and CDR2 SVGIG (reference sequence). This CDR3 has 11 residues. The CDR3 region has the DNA TGTGCTTGGGGCAGGAACACTGAAGCTTTCTTT. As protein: CAWGRNTEAFF.

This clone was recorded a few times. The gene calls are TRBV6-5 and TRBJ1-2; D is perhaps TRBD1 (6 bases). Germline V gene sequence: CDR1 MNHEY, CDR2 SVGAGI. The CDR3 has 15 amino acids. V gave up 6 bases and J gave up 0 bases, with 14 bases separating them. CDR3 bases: TGTGCCAGCAGCGACAGGAGTCAAGCTAACTATGGCTACACCTTC. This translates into CASSDRSQANYGYTF.

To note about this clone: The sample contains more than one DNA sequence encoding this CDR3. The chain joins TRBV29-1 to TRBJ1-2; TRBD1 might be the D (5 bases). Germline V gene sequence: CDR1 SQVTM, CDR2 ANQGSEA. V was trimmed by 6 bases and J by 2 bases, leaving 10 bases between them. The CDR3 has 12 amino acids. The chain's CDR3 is CSVEPGNYGYTF. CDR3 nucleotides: TGCAGCGTCGAGCCAGGGAACTATGGCTACACCTTC.

Written as DNA, the CDR3 is TGCAGCGTTGTGGGGCGCACTAACTATGGCTACACCTTC. This gives the protein CSVVGRTNYGYTF. The rearrangement uses TRBV29-1 and TRBJ1-2; D perhaps matches TRBD1 (5 bases). Germline V gives CDR1 SQVTM, CDR2 ANQGSEA. The V and J ends lost 4 bases and 0 bases respectively, with 9 bases between them. CDR3 length: 13 residues. Combining the CDR3 with reference TRBV29-1 and TRBJ1-2 gives the whole variable domain SAVISQKPSRDICQRGTSLTIQCQVDSQVTMMFWYRQQPGQSLTLIATANQGSEATYESGFVIDKFPISRPNLTFSTLTVSNMSPEDSSIYLCSVVGRTNYGYTFGSGTRLTVV.

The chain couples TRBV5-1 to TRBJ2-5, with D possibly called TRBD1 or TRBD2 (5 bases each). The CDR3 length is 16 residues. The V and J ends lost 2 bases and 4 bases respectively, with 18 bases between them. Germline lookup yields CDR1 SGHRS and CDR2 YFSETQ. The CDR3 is CASSFTPDSGGETQYF. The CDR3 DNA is TGCGCCAGCAGCTTCACCCCCGACAGTGGAGGAGAGACCCAGTACTTC.

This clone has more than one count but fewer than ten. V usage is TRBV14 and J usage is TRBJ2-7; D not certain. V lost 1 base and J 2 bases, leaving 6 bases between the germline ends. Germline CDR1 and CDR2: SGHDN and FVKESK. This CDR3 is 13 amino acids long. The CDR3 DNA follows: TGTGCCAGCAGCCAAGTATCGACCTACGAGCAGTACTTC. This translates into CASSQVSTYEQYF.

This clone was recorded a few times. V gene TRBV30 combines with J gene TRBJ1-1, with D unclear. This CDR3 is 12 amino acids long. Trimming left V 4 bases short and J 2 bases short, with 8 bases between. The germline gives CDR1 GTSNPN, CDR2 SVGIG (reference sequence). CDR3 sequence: CAWMHGNTEAFF. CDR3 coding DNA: TGTGCCTGGATGCACGGAAACACTGAAGCTTTCTTT.

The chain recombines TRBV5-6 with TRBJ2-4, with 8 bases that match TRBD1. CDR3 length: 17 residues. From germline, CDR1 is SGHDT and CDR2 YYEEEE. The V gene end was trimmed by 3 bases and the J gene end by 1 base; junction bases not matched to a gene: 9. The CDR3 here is CASSSLSGGSAKNIQYF. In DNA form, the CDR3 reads TGTGCCAGCAGCTCTTTGTCAGGGGGCTCGGCCAAAAACATTCAGTACTTC.

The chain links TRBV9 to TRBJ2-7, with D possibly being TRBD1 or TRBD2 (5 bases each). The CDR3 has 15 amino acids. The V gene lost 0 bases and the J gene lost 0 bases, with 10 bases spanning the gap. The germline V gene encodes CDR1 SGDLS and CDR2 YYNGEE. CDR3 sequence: CASSVDPGSSYEQYF. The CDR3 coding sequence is TGTGCCAGCAGCGTAGATCCAGGGAGCTCCTACGAGCAGTACTTC.

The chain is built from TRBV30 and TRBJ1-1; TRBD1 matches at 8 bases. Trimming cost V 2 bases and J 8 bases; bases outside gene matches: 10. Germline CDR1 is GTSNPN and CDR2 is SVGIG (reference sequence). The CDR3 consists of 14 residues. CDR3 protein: CAWSPTATGGEAFF. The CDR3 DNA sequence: TGTGCCTGGAGTCCCACAGCAACAGGGGGGGAAGCTTTCTTT.

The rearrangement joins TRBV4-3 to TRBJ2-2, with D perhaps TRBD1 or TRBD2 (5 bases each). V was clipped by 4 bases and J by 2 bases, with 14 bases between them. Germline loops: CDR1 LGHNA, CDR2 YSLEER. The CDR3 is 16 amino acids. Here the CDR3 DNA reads TGCGCCAGCAGCCGAGCGCTGGGGGAAAACACCGGGGAGCTGTTTTTT. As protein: CASSRALGENTGELFF.

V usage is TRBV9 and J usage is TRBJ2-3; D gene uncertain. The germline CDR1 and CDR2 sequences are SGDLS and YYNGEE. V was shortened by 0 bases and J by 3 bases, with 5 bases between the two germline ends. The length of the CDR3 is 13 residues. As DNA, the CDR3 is TGTGCCAGCAGCGTAGTTGGAACAGATACGCAGTATTTT. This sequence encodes CASSVVGTDTQYF.

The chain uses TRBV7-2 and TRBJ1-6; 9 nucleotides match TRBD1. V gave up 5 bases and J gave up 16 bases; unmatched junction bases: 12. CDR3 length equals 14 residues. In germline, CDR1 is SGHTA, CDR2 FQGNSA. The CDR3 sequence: CASSPTGGNRGLHF. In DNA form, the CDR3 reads TGTGCCAGCAGCCCTACAGGGGGCAATAGGGGACTCCACTTT.

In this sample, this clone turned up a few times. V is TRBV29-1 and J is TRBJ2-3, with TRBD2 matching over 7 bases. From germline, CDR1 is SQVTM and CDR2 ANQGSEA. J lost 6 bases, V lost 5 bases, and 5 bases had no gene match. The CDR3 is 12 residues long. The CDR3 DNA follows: TGCAGCGTTATGGTGACTAGCGATACGCAGTATTTT. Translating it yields CSVMVTSDTQYF.

CDR3 loop: CSVRRDRGKEQYF. CDR3 nucleotide sequence: TGCAGCGTTCGACGGGACAGGGGGAAGGAGCAGTACTTC. The chain employs TRBV29-1 and TRBJ2-5; 11 bases match TRBD1. Trimming cost V 5 bases and J 11 bases; bases outside gene matches: 10. The CDR3 extends over 13 amino acids. The germline V gene encodes CDR1 SQVTM and CDR2 ANQGSEA.

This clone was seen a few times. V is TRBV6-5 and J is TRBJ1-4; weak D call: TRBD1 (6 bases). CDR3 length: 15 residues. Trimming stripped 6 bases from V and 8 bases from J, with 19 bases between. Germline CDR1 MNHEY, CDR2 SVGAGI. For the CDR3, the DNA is TGTGCCAGCAGACCAAAAACAGGGTCTCGGGAAAAACTGTTTTTT. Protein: CASRPKTGSREKLFF.

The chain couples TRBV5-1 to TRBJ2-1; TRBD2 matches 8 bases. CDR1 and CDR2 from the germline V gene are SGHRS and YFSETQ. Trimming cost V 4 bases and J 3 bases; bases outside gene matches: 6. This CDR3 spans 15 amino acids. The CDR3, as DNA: TGCGCCAGCAGCGACGCGGGGGGACTCTACAATGAGCAGTTCTTC. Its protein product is CASSDAGGLYNEQFF.

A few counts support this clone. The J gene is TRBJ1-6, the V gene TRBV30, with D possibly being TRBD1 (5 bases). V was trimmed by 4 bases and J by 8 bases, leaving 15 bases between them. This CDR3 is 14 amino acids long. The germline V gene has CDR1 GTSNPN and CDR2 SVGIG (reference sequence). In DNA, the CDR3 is TGTGCCTGGAAGGCAGGGCCCCACCATTCACCCCTCCACTTT. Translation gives CAWKAGPHHSPLHF. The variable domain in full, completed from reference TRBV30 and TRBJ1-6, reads SQTIHQWPATLVQPVGSPLSLECTVEGTSNPNLYWYRQAAGRGLQLLFYSVGIGQISSEVPQNLSASRPQDRQFILSSKKLLLSDSGFYLCAWKAGPHHSPLHFGNGTRLTVT.

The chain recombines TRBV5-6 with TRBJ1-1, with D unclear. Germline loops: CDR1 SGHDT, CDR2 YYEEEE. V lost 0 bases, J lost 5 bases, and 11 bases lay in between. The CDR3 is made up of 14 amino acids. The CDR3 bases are TGTGCCAGCAGCTTGGTTGGGGTGCGGACTGAAGCTTTCTTT. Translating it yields CASSLVGVRTEAFF.

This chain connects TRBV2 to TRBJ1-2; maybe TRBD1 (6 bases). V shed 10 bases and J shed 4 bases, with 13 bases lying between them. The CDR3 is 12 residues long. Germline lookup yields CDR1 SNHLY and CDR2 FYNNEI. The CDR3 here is CATQGTSYGYTF. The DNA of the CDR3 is TGTGCCACCCAGGGGACGAGCTATGGCTACACCTTC.

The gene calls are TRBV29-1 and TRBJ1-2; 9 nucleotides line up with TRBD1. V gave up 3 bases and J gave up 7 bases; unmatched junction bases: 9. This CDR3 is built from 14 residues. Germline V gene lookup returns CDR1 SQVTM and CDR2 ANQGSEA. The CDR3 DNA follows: TGCAGCGTTGATCCCCAACAGGGGGCGCGTGGCTACACCTTC. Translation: CSVDPQQGARGYTF. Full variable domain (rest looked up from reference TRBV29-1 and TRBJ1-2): SAVISQKPSRDICQRGTSLTIQCQVDSQVTMMFWYRQQPGQSLTLIATANQGSEATYESGFVIDKFPISRPNLTFSTLTVSNMSPEDSSIYLCSVDPQQGARGYTFGSGTRLTVV.

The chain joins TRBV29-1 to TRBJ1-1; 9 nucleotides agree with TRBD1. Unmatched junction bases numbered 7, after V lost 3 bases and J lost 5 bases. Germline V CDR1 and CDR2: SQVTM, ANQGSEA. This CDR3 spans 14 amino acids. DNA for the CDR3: TGCAGCGTTGAGGGTAAACAGGGGGCAACTGAAGCTTTCTTT. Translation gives CSVEGKQGATEAFF.

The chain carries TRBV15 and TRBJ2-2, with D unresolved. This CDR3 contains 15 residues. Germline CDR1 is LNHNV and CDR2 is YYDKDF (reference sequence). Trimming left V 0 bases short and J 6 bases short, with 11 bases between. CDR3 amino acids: CATSRDRSLAGELFF. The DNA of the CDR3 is TGTGCCACCAGCAGAGATCGAAGTTTGGCCGGGGAGCTGTTTTTT.

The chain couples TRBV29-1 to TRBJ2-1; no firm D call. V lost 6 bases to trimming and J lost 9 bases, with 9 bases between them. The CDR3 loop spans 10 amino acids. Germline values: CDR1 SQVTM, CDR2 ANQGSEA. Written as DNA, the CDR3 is TGCAGCGTGACGCTTGGTGAGCAGTTCTTC. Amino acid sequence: CSVTLGEQFF.

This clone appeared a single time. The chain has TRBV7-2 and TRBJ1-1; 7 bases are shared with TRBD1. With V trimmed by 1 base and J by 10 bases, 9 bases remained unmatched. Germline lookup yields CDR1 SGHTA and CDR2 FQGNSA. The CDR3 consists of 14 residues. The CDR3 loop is CASSLGRGNLGAFF. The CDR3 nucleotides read TGTGCCAGCAGCTTAGGCAGGGGGAATTTGGGAGCTTTCTTT. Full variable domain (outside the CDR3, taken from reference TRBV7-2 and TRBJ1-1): GAGVSQSPSNKVTEKGKDVELRCDPISGHTALYWYRQSLGQGLEFLIYFQGNSAPDKSGLPSDRFSAERTGGSVSTLTIQRTQQEDSAVYLCASSLGRGNLGAFFGQGTRLTVV.

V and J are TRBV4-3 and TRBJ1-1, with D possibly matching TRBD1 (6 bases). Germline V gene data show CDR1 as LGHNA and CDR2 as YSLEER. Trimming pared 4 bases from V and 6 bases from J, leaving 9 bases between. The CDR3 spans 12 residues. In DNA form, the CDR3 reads TGCGCCAGCAGCCGAGGACAGTCTGAAGCTTTCTTT. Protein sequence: CASSRGQSEAFF.